These T cell receptor beta chains were read from a single sample in a study of beta chain features in type 1 diabetes. Repertoires were generated with immunoSEQ multiplex PCR, while TCRdb's copy carries only in-frame clones and drops some. The repertoire includes about 260,000 clones, 20% of them detected once, and about 0.027% sits in the top ten. The sequenced sample was naive CD4+ T cells from blood. Receptors were obtained from a middle-aged woman with type 1 diabetes. Both conserved end residues are part of each CDR3. The order of the fields is clone size, V gene, J gene, D gene, CDR3 protein, CDR3 DNA. The D gene is left open where the match is weak. For some rows the clone size is stated as once, few or many, or as a class when expanded; others skip it.

few	TRBV30	TRBJ2-1	TRBD2	CAWRLAGSFYNEQFF	TGTGCCTGGAGACTAGCGGGGTCCTTTTACAATGAGCAGTTCTTC
.	TRBV5-1	TRBJ2-1	TRBD2	CASSFSSGVDEQFF	TGCGCCAGCAGCTTTTCCAGCGGGGTCGATGAGCAGTTCTTC
few	TRBV30	TRBJ1-2	.	CAWSAGETGYTF	TGTGCCTGGAGTGCAGGGGAAACTGGCTACACCTTC
few	TRBV7-9	TRBJ2-3	.	CASSSDSEDTQYF	TGTGCCAGCAGCTCCGACTCCGAAGATACGCAGTATTTT
few	TRBV7-3	TRBJ2-7	.	CASSLTSAYEQYF	TGTGCCAGCAGTTTGACATCCGCCTACGAGCAGTACTTC
.	TRBV28	TRBJ1-5	.	CAGAYRLNQPQHF	TGTGCCGGGGCCTACAGGCTCAATCAGCCCCAGCATTTT
.	TRBV11-2	TRBJ2-2	.	CASSRGITNTGELFF	TGTGCCAGCAGCCGCGGGATAACAAACACCGGGGAGCTGTTTTTT
.	TRBV9	TRBJ2-5	TRBD1	CASSNPGQAYQETQYF	TGTGCCAGCAGCAACCCGGGACAGGCCTACCAAGAGACCCAGTACTTC
.	TRBV18	TRBJ1-2	.	CASSPTGSGYTF	TGTGCCAGCTCACCAACGGGTTCAGGCTACACCTTC
few	TRBV7-8	TRBJ1-1	.	CASSRGANANTEAFF	TGTGCCAGCAGCCGCGGAGCCAACGCGAACACTGAAGCTTTCTTT
.	TRBV2	TRBJ2-3	.	CASSEDRFTDTQYF	TGTGCCAGCAGTGAAGACAGGTTCACAGATACGCAGTATTTT
.	TRBV2	TRBJ2-3	TRBD2	CASNPSGMYTQYF	TGTGCCAGCAACCCTAGCGGGATGTATACGCAGTATTTT
.	TRBV14	TRBJ1-6	.	CASSQVPGSPLHF	TGTGCCAGCAGCCAAGTTCCGGGTTCACCCCTCCACTTT
few	TRBV6-1	TRBJ2-5	TRBD1	CASSFGTGGTETQYF	TGTGCCAGCAGTTTCGGGACAGGGGGCACGGAGACCCAGTACTTC
few	TRBV2	TRBJ1-2	.	CASTRYGYGYTF	TGTGCCAGCACGAGATACGGCTATGGCTACACCTTC
few	TRBV7-2	TRBJ2-2	.	CASSFRDTGELFF	TGTGCCAGCAGCTTCAGGGACACCGGGGAGCTGTTTTTT
.	TRBV9	TRBJ2-4	TRBD2	CASSGASGGALAKNIQYF	TGTGCCAGCAGCGGGGCTAGCGGGGGAGCCCTAGCCAAAAACATTCAGTACTTC
.	TRBV5-1	TRBJ1-1	.	CASSVGEERAFF	TGCGCCAGCAGCGTCGGGGAGGAGAGAGCTTTCTTT
.	TRBV29-1	TRBJ1-5	.	CSVGGRNQPQHF	TGCAGCGTGGGGGGTCGTAATCAGCCCCAGCATTTT
few	TRBV15	TRBJ2-3	TRBD2	CATSRDRTSGVSDTQYF	TGTGCCACCAGCAGAGATCGCACTAGCGGGGTCTCGGATACGCAGTATTTT
.	TRBV7-2	TRBJ2-5	.	CASNGDAQETQYF	TGTGCCAGCAACGGGGATGCCCAAGAGACCCAGTACTTC
few	TRBV28	TRBJ2-5	TRBD1	CASSLSRQGLPQETQYF	TGTGCCAGCAGTTTATCCAGACAGGGGCTACCGCAAGAGACCCAGTACTTC